This T cell receptor beta chain was captured by sequencing in a study of patients and donors after allogeneic stem cell transplantation. From the RT-PCR reads, TCRdb called clonotypes with MiXCR, one entry per CDR3 protein. The table records some 90,000 distinct CDR3 sequences, under 50% of them present only once. CDR1 and CDR2 (germline): ENHRY, SYGVKD. The CDR3 spans 12 residues. The V gene lost 6 bases and the J gene lost 4 bases, with 9 bases spanning the gap. The sample taken for sequencing was blood, either unsorted or a sorted T cell fraction (not recorded which). This chain connects TRBV10-3 to TRBJ1-2; D call uncertain. The receptor comes from a human donor who was either an allogeneic HSCT recipient or a stem cell or donor lymphocyte infusion donor (not recorded which). It is not recorded whose cells these are; they may come from a transplant donor. DNA for the CDR3: TGTGCCATCAGGGAGACCACCTATGGCTACACCTTC. Protein: CAIRETTYGYTF.